The 15 T cell receptor beta chains given below trace back to one sample, sequenced in a study of cytomegalovirus exposure and HLA in healthy donors. Amplification used 60 Vbeta primers and 13 Jbeta primers. Produced via immunoSEQ multiplex PCR; TCRdb's table is partial and in-frame only. The data hold around 130,000 clones, with approximately 89% observed a single time. The specimen sequenced was PBMCs. These receptors were collected from a woman aged 25 to 39 in good health and CMV-seropositive.

The chain joins TRBV10-3 to TRBJ1-2; D ambiguous. V lost 2 bases and J lost 4, with 8 bases in between. Germline CDR1 ENHRY, CDR2 SYGVKD. The CDR3 is made up of 13 amino acids. CDR3 in DNA: TGTGCCATCAGTGAGGGCATGCTCTATGGCTACACCTTC. Translating gives CAISEGMLYGYTF.

The chain employs TRBV2 and TRBJ2-3; possible D gene TRBD2, 6 bases. Trimming left V 3 bases short and J 2 bases short, with 18 bases between. Germline assignment: CDR1 SNHLY and CDR2 FYNNEI. The length of the CDR3 is 17 residues. This CDR3 is CASSDSEAGGDTDTQYF. CDR3 nucleotide sequence: TGTGCCAGCAGTGACTCGGAAGCGGGCGGGGACACAGATACGCAGTATTTT.

This clone was observed a few times. V usage is TRBV6-5 and J usage is TRBJ2-7; tentative D call: TRBD1 (6 bases). The CDR3 length is 14 residues. The V end lost 5 bases, the J end lost 4 bases, and 15 bases lay between the germline ends. The V gene's germline CDR1 is MNHEY and CDR2 SVGAGI. The CDR3 spells CASSDQTGAYEQYF. The CDR3 DNA is TGTGCCAGCAGTGATCAGACAGGAGCATACGAGCAGTACTTC.

This clone was observed once. V is TRBV9 and J is TRBJ2-1; D is undetermined. Trimming left V 0 bases short and J 12 bases short, with 7 bases between. This CDR3 contains 11 residues. Germline lookup yields CDR1 SGDLS and CDR2 YYNGEE. CDR3 coding DNA: TGTGCCAGCAGCGTAGGACAAGCGCAGTTCTTC. Residues: CASSVGQAQFF.

This clone was found a few times. The chain couples TRBV11-2 to TRBJ2-1; D perhaps matches TRBD1 (6 bases). V was pared by 5 bases and J by 7 bases, with 12 bases between. CDR1 and CDR2 (germline): SGHAT, FQNNGV. There are 13 residues in the CDR3. CDR3 coding DNA: TGTGCCAGCAGCGGGACATTGGAGAATGAGCAGTTCTTC. Its protein is CASSGTLENEQFF.

This clone was detected a few times. The rearrangement joins TRBV25-1 to TRBJ2-1; TRBD2 aligns across 11 bases. From germline, CDR1 is MGHDK and CDR2 SYGVNS. The CDR3 consists of 18 residues. The junction had 12 bases not matched to a gene; V was cut back by 4 bases and J by 4 bases. CDR3 region: CASSGGTSGPTRYNEQFF. In DNA form, the CDR3 reads TGTGCCAGCAGTGGAGGGACTAGCGGACCGACCCGTTACAATGAGCAGTTCTTC. Based on the CDR3 plus reference TRBV25-1 and TRBJ2-1, the full variable domain is EADIYQTPRYLVIGTGKKITLECSQTMGHDKMYWYQQDPGMELHLIHYSYGVNSTEKGDLSSESTVSRIRTEHFPLTLESARPSHTSQYLCASSGGTSGPTRYNEQFFGPGTRLTVL.

The chain has TRBV4-1 and TRBJ2-1; TRBD2 is a possible D gene (5 bases). V was cut by 1 base and J by 1 base, with 11 bases left in between. The CDR3 has 16 residues. Looked up from germline, CDR1 is MGHRA and CDR2 is YSYEKL. DNA of the CDR3: TGCGCCAGCAGCCAAGGTGTCCAGCGGTCCTACAATGAGCAGTTCTTC. This encodes CASSQGVQRSYNEQFF.

The chain couples TRBV6-1 to TRBJ1-1; 9 bases match TRBD1. Germline-derived CDR1 and CDR2 are MNHNS and SASEGT. The V segment lost 5 bases and the J segment 5 bases; nucleotides outside the gene matches: 6. This CDR3 spans 14 amino acids. The CDR3 region has the DNA TGTGCCAGCAGTCTTCTTGACAGGGGGACTGAAGCTTTCTTT. This sequence encodes CASSLLDRGTEAFF.

The chain uses TRBV6-5 and TRBJ2-3, with D maybe TRBD2 (6 bases). With 9 bases removed from V and 0 bases from J, the gap between germline ends came to 13 bases. Germline CDR1 and CDR2: MNHEY and SVGAGI. CDR3 length: 14 residues. The CDR3 here is CASGTFSSTDTQYF. The CDR3 nucleotides are TGTGCCAGTGGGACTTTCTCTAGCACAGATACGCAGTATTTT.

The genes are TRBV29-1 and TRBJ1-1, with 8 bases lining up with TRBD1. CDR1 and CDR2 from the germline V gene are SQVTM and ANQGSEA. The junction had 4 bases not matched to a gene; V was cut back by 7 bases and J by 6 bases. This CDR3 contains 11 residues. The CDR3 loop reads CSATDRAEAFF. The DNA for the CDR3 is TGCAGCGCTACGGACAGGGCTGAAGCTTTCTTT.

The chain employs TRBV19 and TRBJ2-5; D perhaps matches TRBD1 (6 bases). The germline CDR1 and CDR2 sequences are LNHDA and SQIVND (reference sequence). Trimming took off 6 bases at V and 4 bases at J, with 9 bases between the two ends. There are 12 residues in the CDR3. CDR3 in amino acids: CASRGQSETQYF. CDR3 DNA: TGTGCCAGTAGAGGACAGTCAGAGACCCAGTACTTC.

This clone was detected a few times. V usage is TRBV7-2 and J usage is TRBJ2-1, with TRBD2 matching 8 bases. Germline V CDR1 and CDR2: SGHTA, FQGNSA. The CDR3 runs 12 residues. V lost 5 bases, J lost 12 bases, and 6 bases stayed unmatched. DNA for the CDR3: TGTGCCAGCAGCCAGGGACTAGGAGGGCAGTTCTTC. As protein: CASSQGLGGQFF.

The chain carries TRBV18 and TRBJ1-5; 9 nucleotides line up with TRBD1. J gave up 0 bases and V 2 bases, and 2 bases lay outside the gene matches. Germline CDR1 reads KGHSH; CDR2 reads LQKENI. The CDR3 runs to 16 residues. The CDR3 here is CASSPGTGPSNQPQHF. For the CDR3, the DNA is TGTGCCAGCTCACCAGGGACAGGGCCTAGCAATCAGCCCCAGCATTTT.

The CDR3 protein is CASHPATQGARDPEAFF. The CDR3, as DNA: TGTGCCAGCCACCCTGCCACTCAGGGGGCGCGGGACCCTGAAGCTTTCTTT. The chain joins TRBV21-1 to TRBJ1-1; the table's D call, TRBD1, has no DNA check behind it. TRBV21-1 corresponds to a pseudogene. The CDR3 loop spans 17 amino acids.

This clone has a handful of counts. Other DNA sequences from this sample encode an identical CDR3 as well. The chain employs TRBV5-6 and TRBJ2-7; D not certain. The V end lost 0 bases, the J end lost 2 bases, and 3 bases lay between the germline ends. CDR1 is SGHDT, CDR2 YYEEEE, per germline. The CDR3 has 12 residues. CDR3 nucleotide sequence: TGTGCCAGCAGCTTGGGAGCCTACGAGCAGTACTTC. Residues: CASSLGAYEQYF.